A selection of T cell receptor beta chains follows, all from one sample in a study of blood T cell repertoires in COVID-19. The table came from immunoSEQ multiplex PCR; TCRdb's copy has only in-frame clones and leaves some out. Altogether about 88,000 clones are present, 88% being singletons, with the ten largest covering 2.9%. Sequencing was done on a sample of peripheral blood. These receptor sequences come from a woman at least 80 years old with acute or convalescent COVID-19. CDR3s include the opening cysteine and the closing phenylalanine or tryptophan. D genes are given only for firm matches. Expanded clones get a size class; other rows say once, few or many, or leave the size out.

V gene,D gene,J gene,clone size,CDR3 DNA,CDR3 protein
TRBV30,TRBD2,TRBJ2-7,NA,TGTGCCTGGAGTGAAGTTCCGACCATGCCTGGGGGGGTCACCTACGAGCAGTACTTC,CAWSEVPTMPGGVTYEQYF
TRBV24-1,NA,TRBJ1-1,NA,TGTGCCACCAGTGACCTGTCCGGTGTAAACACTGAAGCTTTCTTT,CATSDLSGVNTEAFF
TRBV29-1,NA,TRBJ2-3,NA,TGCAGCACGAAACAGGGAGTCCTTACAGATACGCAGTATTTT,CSTKQGVLTDTQYF
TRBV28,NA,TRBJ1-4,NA,TGTGCCACCCAGCAGCGGGGGGAAAAACTGTTTTTT,CATQQRGEKLFF
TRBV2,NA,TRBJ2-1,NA,TGTGCCAGCAGTGAAACAGGGCTGAATGAGCAGTTCTTC,CASSETGLNEQFF
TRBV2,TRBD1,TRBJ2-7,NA,TGTGCCAGTACCCTGGGACAGGTTTTCTACGAGCAGTACTTC,CASTLGQVFYEQYF
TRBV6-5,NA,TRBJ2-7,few,TGTGCCAGCAGTTACTCGTGGTCAGGCGAGCAGTACTTC,CASSYSWSGEQYF
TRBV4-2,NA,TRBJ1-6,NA,TGTGCCAGCAGCCAGTTGGGACAAGCGGCCTCACCCCTCCACTTT,CASSQLGQAASPLHF
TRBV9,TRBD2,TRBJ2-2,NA,TGTGCCAGCAGCGTAGCGGCGGGAGGGCCGTCCGGGGAGCTGTTTTTT,CASSVAAGGPSGELFF
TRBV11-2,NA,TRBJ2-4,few,TGTGCCAGCAGCCAAATCAGAGGCAAAAACATTCAGTACTTC,CASSQIRGKNIQYF
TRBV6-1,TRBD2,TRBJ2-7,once,TGTGCCAGCAGTGAATTGCGGGAGGATTGCGAGCAGTACTTC,CASSELREDCEQYF
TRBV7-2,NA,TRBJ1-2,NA,TGTGCCAGCAGCACAGGGCTAAACTATGGCTACACCTTC,CASSTGLNYGYTF
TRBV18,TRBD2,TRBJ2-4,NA,TGTGCCAGCTCACCGATGCCACGGACTAGTCGCAAAAACATTCAGTACTTC,CASSPMPRTSRKNIQYF
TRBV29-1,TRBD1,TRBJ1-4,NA,TGCAGCGTCCGCGGACAGGCAACTAATGAAAAACTGTTTTTT,CSVRGQATNEKLFF
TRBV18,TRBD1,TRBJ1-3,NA,TGTGCCAGCTCACAAGGGACAGGGCCTGGAAACACCATATATTTT,CASSQGTGPGNTIYF
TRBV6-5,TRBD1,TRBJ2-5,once,TGTGCCAGCAGTTACGCGGGACAGGAACAAGAGACCCAGTACTTC,CASSYAGQEQETQYF
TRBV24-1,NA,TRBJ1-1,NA,TGTGCCACCAGTGATTCTAGGACAGCGAACACTGAAGCTTTCTTT,CATSDSRTANTEAFF
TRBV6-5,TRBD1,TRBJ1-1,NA,TGTGCCAGCACTAAGGGGGCGAGCACTGAAGCTTTCTTT,CASTKGASTEAFF
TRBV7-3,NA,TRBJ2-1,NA,TGTGCCAGCAGCTTAATCATGGGGGGTGAGCAGTTCTTC,CASSLIMGGEQFF
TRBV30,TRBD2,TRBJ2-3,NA,TGTGCCTGGAGCGACAGGACTAGCGCCGGGGATACGCAGTATTTT,CAWSDRTSAGDTQYF
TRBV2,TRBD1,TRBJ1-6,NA,TGTGCCAGTAGTACAGGGGCGAGCTCCTATAATTCACCCCTCCACTTT,CASSTGASSYNSPLHF
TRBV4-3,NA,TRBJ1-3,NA,TGCGCCAGCAGCCAAGTTAGGGGTTCTGGAAACACCATATATTTT,CASSQVRGSGNTIYF
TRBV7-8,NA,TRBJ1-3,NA,TGTGCCAGCAGCTTAGGGCATTCGGGAAACACCATATATTTT,CASSLGHSGNTIYF
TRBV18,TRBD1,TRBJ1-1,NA,TGTGCCAGCTCACCGGACAGGGGGGTAGGGACTGAAGCTTTCTTT,CASSPDRGVGTEAFF
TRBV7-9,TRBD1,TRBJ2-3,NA,TGTGCCAGCAGCCGGCTGACAGGGGGAACAGATACGCAGTATTTT,CASSRLTGGTDTQYF
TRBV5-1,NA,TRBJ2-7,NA,TGCGCCAGCAGCTTATTTCCAGGGAACTACGAGCAGTACTTC,CASSLFPGNYEQYF
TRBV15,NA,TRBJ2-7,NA,TGTGCCACCAGCGGAGACAGTTACGAGCAGTACTTC,CATSGDSYEQYF
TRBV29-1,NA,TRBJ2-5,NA,TGCAGCGTTCTGGAGGGTGGGGAGACCCAGTACTTC,CSVLEGGETQYF
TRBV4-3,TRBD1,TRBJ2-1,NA,TGCGCCAGCAGTCAACAGGGGTACAATGAGCAGTTCTTC,CASSQQGYNEQFF
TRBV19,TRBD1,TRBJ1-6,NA,TGTGCCAGTAGGCAAGGGACAGGTAATTCACCCCTCCACTTT,CASRQGTGNSPLHF
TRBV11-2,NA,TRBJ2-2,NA,TGTGCCAGCAGCTTACCCCGGCAGGGATCCGGGGAGCTGTTTTTT,CASSLPRQGSGELFF
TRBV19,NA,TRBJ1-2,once,TGTGCCAGTAGTTTCCAGGGTGGCTACACCTTC,CASSFQGGYTF
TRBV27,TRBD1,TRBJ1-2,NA,TGTGCCAGCAGTCTTGACAGGGTCAATGGCTACACCTTC,CASSLDRVNGYTF
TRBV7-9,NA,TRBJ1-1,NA,TGTGCCAGCAGCTTAGGACTTATCGCCACTGAAGCTTTCTTT,CASSLGLIATEAFF
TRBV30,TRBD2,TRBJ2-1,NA,TGTGCCTGGGCCATATGGACTAGCGGGCGATACAATGAGCAGTTCTTC,CAWAIWTSGRYNEQFF
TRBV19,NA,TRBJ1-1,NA,TGTGCCAGTAGCCCGACGGGAGAGTACACTGAAGCTTTCTTT,CASSPTGEYTEAFF
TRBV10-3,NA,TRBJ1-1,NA,TGTGCCATCAGTCGCGAAGGGGGCACTGAAGCTTTCTTT,CAISREGGTEAFF
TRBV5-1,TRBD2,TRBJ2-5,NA,TGCGCCAGCAGATATCTAGCGGGGGGCAGCCAAGAGACCCAGTACTTC,CASRYLAGGSQETQYF
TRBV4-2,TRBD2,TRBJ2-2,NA,TGTGCCAGCAGCCAAATCCGGCTAGCGGGGGGGGACACCGGGGAGCTGTTTTTT,CASSQIRLAGGDTGELFF
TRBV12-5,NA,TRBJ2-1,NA,TGTGCTAGCGAACCAAGCGGGTTTAACAATGAGCAGTTCTTC,CASEPSGFNNEQFF
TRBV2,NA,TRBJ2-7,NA,TGTGCCAGCACCCGGCGGGGGCGCACCTACGAGCAGTACTTC,CASTRRGRTYEQYF
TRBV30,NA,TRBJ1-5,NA,TGTGCCTGGAAGGGGTCAGGCTCTCGGGTCAATCAGCCCCAGCATTTT,CAWKGSGSRVNQPQHF